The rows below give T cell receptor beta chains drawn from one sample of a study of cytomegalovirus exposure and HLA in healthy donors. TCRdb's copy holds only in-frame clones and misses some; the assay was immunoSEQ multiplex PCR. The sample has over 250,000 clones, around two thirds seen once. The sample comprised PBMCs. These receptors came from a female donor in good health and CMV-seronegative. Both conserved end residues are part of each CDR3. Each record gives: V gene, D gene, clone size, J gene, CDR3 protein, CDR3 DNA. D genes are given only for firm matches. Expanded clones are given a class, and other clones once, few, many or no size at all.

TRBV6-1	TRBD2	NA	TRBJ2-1	CASSGGSGAGLYNEQFF	TGTGCCAGCAGTGGAGGCAGCGGGGCGGGTCTATACAATGAGCAGTTCTTC
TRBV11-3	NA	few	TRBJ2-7	CASSRNRNSYEQYF	TGTGCCAGCAGCCGGAACAGGAACTCCTACGAGCAGTACTTC
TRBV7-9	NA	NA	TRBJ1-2	CASTRADSGGYTF	TGTGCCAGCACCCGCGCAGACAGTGGAGGCTACACCTTC
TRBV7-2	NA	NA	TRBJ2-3	CASRPGPGRGDTQYF	TGTGCCAGCAGACCTGGCCCCGGTCGAGGAGATACGCAGTATTTT
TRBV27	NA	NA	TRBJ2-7	CASSFGFTTPEQYF	TGTGCCAGCAGTTTTGGCTTTACCACGCCCGAGCAGTACTTC
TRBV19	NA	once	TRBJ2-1	CASRPRGNEQFF	TGTGCCAGTAGACCCAGGGGCAATGAGCAGTTCTTC
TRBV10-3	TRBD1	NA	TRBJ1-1	CAISGQGTEAFF	TGTGCCATCAGCGGACAGGGGACTGAAGCTTTCTTT
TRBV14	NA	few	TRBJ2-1	CASSQLESGINEQFF	TGTGCCAGCAGCCAACTGGAGTCGGGGATCAATGAGCAGTTCTTC
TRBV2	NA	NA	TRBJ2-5	CASSEVAVGGWAETQYF	TGTGCCAGCAGTGAGGTGGCGGTCGGAGGTTGGGCAGAGACCCAGTACTTC
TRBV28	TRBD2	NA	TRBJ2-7	CASTTRVAGVNEQYF	TGTGCCAGCACCACCCGCGTTGCGGGAGTCAACGAGCAGTACTTC
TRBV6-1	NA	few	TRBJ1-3	CASRNRSGNTIYF	TGTGCCAGCAGAAACAGATCTGGAAACACCATATATTTT
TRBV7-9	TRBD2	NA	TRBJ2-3	CASSLVASGFPTDTQYF	TGTGCCAGCAGCTTAGTGGCTAGCGGATTTCCCACAGATACGCAGTATTTT
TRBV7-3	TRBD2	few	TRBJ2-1	CASAGGHYNEQFF	TGTGCCAGCGCGGGAGGGCATTACAATGAGCAGTTCTTC
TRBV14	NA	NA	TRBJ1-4	CASSHRVKLFF	TGTGCCAGCAGCCATCGTGTAAAACTGTTTTTT
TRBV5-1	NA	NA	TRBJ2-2	CASSVDLSGELFF	TGCGCCAGCAGCGTGGACCTGAGCGGGGAGCTGTTTTTT
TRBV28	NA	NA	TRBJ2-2	CASRPPGSGGELFF	TGTGCCAGCAGGCCGCCGGGATCTGGAGGGGAGCTGTTTTTT
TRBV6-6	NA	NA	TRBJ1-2	CASSYPQNYGYTF	TGTGCCAGCAGTTACCCACAGAACTATGGCTACACCTTC
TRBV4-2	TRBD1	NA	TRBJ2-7	CASSQGTGLYEQYF	TGTGCCAGCAGCCAAGGGACAGGGCTCTACGAGCAGTACTTC
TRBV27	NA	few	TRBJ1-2	CASSRSQGSYTF	TGTGCCAGCAGCCGCTCACAGGGAAGCTACACCTTC
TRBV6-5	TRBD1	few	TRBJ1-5	CASEFGTGNQPQHF	TGTGCCAGCGAGTTCGGGACAGGCAATCAGCCCCAGCATTTT
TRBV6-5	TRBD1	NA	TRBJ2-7	CASRIPGTGGEQYF	TGTGCCAGCAGAATCCCGGGGACAGGCGGGGAGCAGTACTTC
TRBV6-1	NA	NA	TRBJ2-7	CASSEQGSSYEQYF	TGTGCCAGCAGTGAACAGGGGTCGTCCTACGAGCAGTACTTC
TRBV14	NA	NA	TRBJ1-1	CASSLQGNTEAFF	TGTGCCAGCAGCCTACAGGGAAACACTGAAGCTTTCTTT
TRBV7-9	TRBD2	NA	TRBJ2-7	CASSLLGLAGYEQYF	TGTGCCAGCAGCCTCCTGGGGCTAGCGGGATACGAGCAGTACTTC
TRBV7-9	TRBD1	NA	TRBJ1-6	CASSFGEGQGHSPLHF	TGTGCCAGCAGTTTCGGTGAAGGACAGGGTCATTCACCCCTCCACTTT
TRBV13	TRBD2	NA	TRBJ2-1	CASSLTASGRAGEQFF	TGTGCCAGCAGCCTTACAGCTAGCGGGAGGGCTGGTGAGCAGTTCTTC
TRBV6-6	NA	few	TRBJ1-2	CASSYDETVNYGYTF	TGTGCCAGCAGTTACGACGAGACAGTTAACTATGGCTACACCTTC
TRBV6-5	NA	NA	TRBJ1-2	CASRDSLTGGYTF	TGTGCCAGCAGGGACAGTTTAACAGGTGGCTACACCTTC
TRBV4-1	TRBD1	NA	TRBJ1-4	CASSHFRGQGDEKLFF	TGCGCCAGCAGCCATTTCCGCGGACAGGGGGACGAAAAACTGTTTTTT
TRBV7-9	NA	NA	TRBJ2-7	CSSSLASFEQYF	TGTTCCAGCAGCTTAGCTTCGTTCGAGCAGTACTTC
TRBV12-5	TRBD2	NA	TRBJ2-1	CASGWRGNEQFF	TGTGCTAGTGGCTGGCGGGGGAATGAGCAGTTCTTC
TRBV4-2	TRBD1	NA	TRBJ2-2	CASSQEQGVYTGELFF	TGTGCCAGCAGCCAAGAGCAGGGGGTTTACACCGGGGAGCTGTTTTTT
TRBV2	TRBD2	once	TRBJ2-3	CASSPLAGGQDTQYF	TGTGCCAGCAGTCCTCTAGCGGGAGGGCAAGATACGCAGTATTTT
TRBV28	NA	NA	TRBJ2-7	CASKRRDALYEQYF	TGTGCCAGCAAAAGGAGGGACGCACTTTACGAGCAGTACTTC
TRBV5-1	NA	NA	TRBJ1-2	CASSLEGQPVYGYTF	TGCGCCAGCAGCTTGGAAGGACAGCCCGTCTATGGCTACACCTTC
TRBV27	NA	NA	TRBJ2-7	CASSTNRESYEQYF	TGTGCCAGCAGCACGAACAGGGAATCCTACGAGCAGTACTTC
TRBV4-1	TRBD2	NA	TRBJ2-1	CASSLIGTSGSYNEQFF	TGCGCCAGCAGCCTCATCGGGACTAGCGGCTCCTACAATGAGCAGTTCTTC
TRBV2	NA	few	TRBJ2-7	CASSQQGPHEQYF	TGTGCCAGCAGTCAACAGGGTCCCCACGAGCAGTACTTC
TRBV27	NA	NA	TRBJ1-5	CASSLIGGNQPQHF	TGTGCCAGCAGTTTAATAGGGGGTAATCAGCCCCAGCATTTT
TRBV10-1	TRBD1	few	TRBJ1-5	CASSESMGQLRQPQHF	TGCGCCAGCAGTGAGTCGATGGGACAGCTCCGCCAGCCCCAGCATTTT
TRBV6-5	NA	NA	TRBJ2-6	CASSSRSAGANVLTF	TGTGCCAGCAGTTCGAGGTCCGCTGGGGCCAACGTCCTGACTTTC
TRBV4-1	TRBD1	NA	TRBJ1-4	CASSSITGGLSEKLFF	TGCGCCAGCAGCTCGATCACAGGGGGCTTAAGTGAAAAACTGTTTTTT
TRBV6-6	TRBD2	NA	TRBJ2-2	CASSYIGGTTGELFF	TGTGCCAGCAGTTACATCGGGGGGACCACCGGGGAGCTGTTTTTT
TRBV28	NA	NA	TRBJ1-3	CASSSEHSGNTIYF	TGTGCCAGCAGCTCAGAACACTCTGGAAACACCATATATTTT
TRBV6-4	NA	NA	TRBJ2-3	CASSTDRSTDTQYF	TGTGCCAGCAGTACTGACAGAAGCACAGATACGCAGTATTTT